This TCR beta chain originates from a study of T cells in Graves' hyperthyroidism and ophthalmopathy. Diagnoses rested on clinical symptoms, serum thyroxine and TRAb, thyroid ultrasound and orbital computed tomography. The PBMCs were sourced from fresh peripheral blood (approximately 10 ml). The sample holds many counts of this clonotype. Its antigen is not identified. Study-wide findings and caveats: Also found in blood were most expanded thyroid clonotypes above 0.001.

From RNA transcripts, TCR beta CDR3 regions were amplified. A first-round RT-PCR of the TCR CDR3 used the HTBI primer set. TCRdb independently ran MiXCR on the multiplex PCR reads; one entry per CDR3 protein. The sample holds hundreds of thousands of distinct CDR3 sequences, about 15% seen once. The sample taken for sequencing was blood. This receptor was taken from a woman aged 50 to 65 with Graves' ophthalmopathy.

The CDR3 sequence is CASSLGRGRIYNEQFF. DNA of the CDR3: TGCGCCAGCAGCTTGGGCAGGGGGCGAATCTACAATGAGCAGTTCTTC. The chain carries TRBV5-1 and TRBJ2-1; 8 bases fit TRBD1. The J segment lost 3 bases and the V segment lost 0 bases, leaving 5 bases of the junction unmatched. The CDR3 totals 16 residues. The germline gives CDR1 SGHRS, CDR2 YFSETQ.